These 29 T cell receptor beta chains share one sample of origin, sequenced in a study of blood T cell repertoires in COVID-19. Generated by immunoSEQ multiplex PCR, the TCRdb table keeps only in-frame clones and is missing some. This table has some 290,000 clones, around 87% appearing once. The sample taken for sequencing was peripheral blood. These TCRs come from a woman in her thirties or forties with COVID-19, enrolled during active disease.

This rearrangement joins TRBV4-1 to TRBJ1-1, with 10 bases aligning to TRBD1. CDR1 is MGHRA and CDR2 is YSYEKL in the germline V gene. The CDR3 contains 16 residues. Germline trimming cut 3 bases from V and 6 bases from J; bases unmatched to any gene: 10. The CDR3 region is CASSHPAGQGVSEAFF. CDR3 coding DNA: TGCGCCAGCAGCCATCCCGCCGGACAGGGGGTTTCTGAAGCTTTCTTT.

This rearrangement joins TRBV11-2 to TRBJ1-1, with D maybe TRBD1 (5 bases). Between the trimmed V and J ends, which lost 6 bases and 3 bases, there was a span of 11 bases. The germline CDR1 and CDR2 sequences are SGHAT and FQNNGV. The CDR3 is made up of 13 amino acids. CDR3: CASSFEGDTEAFF. The CDR3 nucleotides are TGTGCCAGCAGTTTTGAAGGGGACACTGAAGCTTTCTTT.

The V and J genes are TRBV19 and TRBJ2-7, with D perhaps TRBD2 (5 bases). Per the germline V gene, CDR1 is LNHDA and CDR2 is SQIVND (reference sequence). The CDR3 covers 15 residues. Trimming stripped 0 bases from V and 0 bases from J, with 9 bases between. CDR3 residues: CASSIDDRGSYEQYF. The CDR3 DNA follows: TGTGCCAGTAGTATAGACGATCGGGGCTCCTACGAGCAGTACTTC. The variable domain in full, completed from reference TRBV19 and TRBJ2-7, reads DGGITQSPKYLFRKEGQNVTLSCEQNLNHDAMYWYRQDPGQGLRLIYYSQIVNDFQKGDIAEGYSVSREKKESFPLTVTSAQKNPTAFYLCASSIDDRGSYEQYFGPGTRLTVT.

This chain links TRBV19 with TRBJ2-5; TRBD2 agrees at 7 bases. Germline loops: CDR1 LNHDA, CDR2 SQIVND (reference sequence). V trimming: 0 bases; J trimming: 4 bases; junction bases outside the gene matches: 2. The CDR3 is 14 residues long. The CDR3 protein is CASSIDVAGETQYF. The DNA for the CDR3 is TGTGCCAGTAGTATAGATGTAGCGGGAGAGACCCAGTACTTC. Combining the CDR3 with reference TRBV19 and TRBJ2-5 gives the whole variable domain DGGITQSPKYLFRKEGQNVTLSCEQNLNHDAMYWYRQDPGQGLRLIYYSQIVNDFQKGDIAEGYSVSREKKESFPLTVTSAQKNPTAFYLCASSIDVAGETQYFGPGTRLLVL.

J is TRBJ2-7 and V is TRBV28; TRBD1 matches at 7 bases. V gave up 6 bases and J gave up 4 bases; unmatched junction bases: 6. Germline loops: CDR1 MDHEN, CDR2 SYDVKM. This CDR3 contains 13 residues. The CDR3 is CASRRGGEYEQYF. Here the CDR3 DNA reads TGTGCCAGCAGAAGAGGGGGCGAGTACGAGCAGTACTTC.

This chain joins TRBV7-2 and TRBJ2-6; D perhaps matches TRBD1 (6 bases). Germline assignment: CDR1 SGHTA and CDR2 FQGNSA. Trimming cost V 5 bases and J 1 base, with 9 bases left between them. The CDR3 loop spans 15 amino acids. CDR3 coding DNA: TGTGCCAGCAGCGGCAGGGGATCTGGGGCCAACGTCCTGACTTTC. Protein sequence: CASSGRGSGANVLTF.

The V and J genes are TRBV19 and TRBJ2-2, with TRBD2 matching over 13 bases. The CDR3 spans 16 residues. Germline trimming cut 6 bases from V and 4 bases from J; bases unmatched to any gene: 5. Germline lookup yields CDR1 LNHDA and CDR2 SQIVND (reference sequence). CDR3 region: CASRSGLAGVTGELFF. The CDR3 coding sequence is TGTGCCAGTAGATCAGGACTAGCGGGAGTCACCGGGGAGCTGTTTTTT.

This rearrangement joins TRBV25-1 to TRBJ1-5; D uncertain. Deletions cut 3 bases from V and 2 bases from J, with 8 bases between. Germline lookup yields CDR1 MGHDK and CDR2 SYGVNS. The CDR3 loop spans 14 amino acids. The CDR3 loop reads CASSEGGGNQPQHF. DNA for the CDR3: TGTGCCAGCAGTGAGGGAGGAGGCAATCAGCCCCAGCATTTT.

This rearrangement joins TRBV3-1 (or the pseudogene TRBV3-2) to TRBJ2-2, with 7 bases fitting TRBD2. The CDR3 length is 15 residues. The ends lost 4 bases at V and 5 bases at J; junction bases unmatched: 7. Germline-derived CDR1 and CDR2 are LGHDT and YNNKEL (reference sequence). CDR3 nucleotide sequence: TGTGCCAGCAGCCGCCGGGGAGGGCTGACCGGGGAGCTGTTTTTT. Translated: CASSRRGGLTGELFF.

The chain couples TRBV5-1 to TRBJ2-5, with TRBD2 identical over 12 bases. Germline CDR1 reads SGHRS; CDR2 reads YFSETQ. Trimming removed 4 bases from V and 4 bases from J; junction bases left unmatched: 8. The CDR3 is 16 amino acids. The CDR3 protein is CASSKLAGGEVETQYF. DNA for the CDR3: TGCGCCAGCAGCAAACTAGCGGGAGGCGAAGTAGAGACCCAGTACTTC.

The gene calls are TRBV28 and TRBJ2-7; D unclear. The germline gives CDR1 MDHEN, CDR2 SYDVKM. Trimming took off 4 bases at V and 4 bases at J, with 8 bases between the two ends. The CDR3 runs to 12 residues. As DNA, the CDR3 is TGTGCCAGCAGTTCCCCAATGTACGAGCAGTACTTC. Translating gives CASSSPMYEQYF.

This chain joins TRBV24-1 and TRBJ2-1; D is ambiguous. From germline, CDR1 is KGHDR and CDR2 SFDVKD. This CDR3 is 14 amino acids long. V was cut by 10 bases and J by 4 bases, with 16 bases left in between. DNA for the CDR3: TGTGCCACTTCGGGTAGCCTTAATTACAATGAGCAGTTCTTC. This encodes CATSGSLNYNEQFF.

This clone came up once. Written as DNA, the CDR3 is TGTGCCACCAGCAGGGACAGGGGGTTAAGCGAGCAGTACTTC. Its translation: CATSRDRGLSEQYF. The rearrangement links TRBV15 to TRBJ2-7, with TRBD1 matching over 10 bases. The CDR3 sequence is 14 residues long. With 3 bases clipped from V and 6 bases from J, the junction kept 5 bases outside the gene matches. The germline V gene has CDR1 LNHNV and CDR2 YYDKDF (reference sequence).

The chain combines TRBV5-1 with TRBJ1-2; no definite D call. There are 19 residues in the CDR3. Trimming left V 0 bases short and J 4 bases short, with 25 bases between. The germline V gene encodes CDR1 SGHRS and CDR2 YFSETQ. CDR3 sequence: CASSLDGLPGGHRVYGYTF. CDR3 nucleotides: TGCGCCAGCAGCTTGGATGGCCTCCCTGGCGGCCACCGAGTCTATGGCTACACCTTC.

The rearrangement links TRBV6-4 to TRBJ2-1, with D uncertain. Germline V gene sequence: CDR1 MRHNA, CDR2 SNTAGT. V lost 5 bases to trimming and J lost 2 bases, with 7 bases between them. CDR3 length: 13 amino acids. CDR3 protein: CASSLTAYNEQFF. CDR3 in DNA: TGTGCCAGCAGTCTAACAGCCTACAATGAGCAGTTCTTC.

This chain uses TRBV5-8 with TRBJ2-7; D uncertain. The CDR3 is 11 residues long. V dropped 2 bases and J dropped 3 bases, with 3 bases sitting between them. Per the germline V gene, CDR1 is SGHTS and CDR2 is YDEGEE. This CDR3 is CASSFVYEQYF. DNA for the CDR3: TGTGCCAGCAGCTTCGTCTACGAGCAGTACTTC.

The rearrangement joins TRBV5-1 to TRBJ2-4; 7 bases map to TRBD2. CDR1 and CDR2 (germline): SGHRS, YFSETQ. J gave up 1 base and V 2 bases, and 6 bases lay outside the gene matches. This CDR3 is 16 amino acids long. CDR3 protein: CASSFLGGAAKNIQYF. CDR3 coding DNA: TGCGCCAGCAGCTTCCTGGGAGGGGCGGCCAAAAACATTCAGTACTTC.

The chain couples TRBV29-1 to TRBJ2-3; D possibly corresponds to TRBD2 (5 bases). Trimming left V 7 bases short and J 0 bases short, with 8 bases between. Germline V CDR1 and CDR2: SQVTM, ANQGSEA. This CDR3 has 12 residues. CDR3 in amino acids: CSARGSTDTQYF. The CDR3 region has the DNA TGCAGCGCCCGGGGTAGCACAGATACGCAGTATTTT.

Concerning this clone: The junction departs from germline at one end; a sequencing error may be responsible. The chain is built from TRBV7-7 and TRBJ2-1; D may be TRBD2 (5 bases). The CDR3 extends over 16 amino acids. The germline gives CDR1 SSHAT, CDR2 FNYEAQ (reference sequence). The CDR3 nucleotides read TGTGCTAGCAGCTTACGACCGGGGAGCTCCTACAATGAGCAGTTCTTC. Amino acids: CASSLRPGSSYNEQFF.

The genes are TRBV29-1 and TRBJ1-4; TRBD1 agrees at 12 bases. The germline gives CDR1 SQVTM, CDR2 ANQGSEA. V lost 7 bases, J lost 8 bases, and 5 bases stayed unmatched. This CDR3 region has 13 residues. The CDR3 here is CSAGTGGQEKLFF. Here the CDR3 DNA reads TGCAGCGCTGGGACAGGGGGCCAGGAAAAACTGTTTTTT.

The chain recombines TRBV7-2 with TRBJ1-1; perhaps TRBD1 as D (6 bases). The CDR3 loop spans 15 amino acids. Germline V gene sequence: CDR1 SGHTA, CDR2 FQGNSA. The V end was cut by 1 base, the J end by 0 bases, with 9 bases between. CDR3: CASSLGGHLNTEAFF. The CDR3 DNA is TGTGCCAGCAGCTTAGGGGGACACTTGAACACTGAAGCTTTCTTT.

J is TRBJ2-3 and V is TRBV28, with TRBD2 identical over 7 bases. V was pared by 4 bases and J by 2 bases, with 6 bases of the junction left unmatched. Germline V gene sequence: CDR1 MDHEN, CDR2 SYDVKM. The CDR3 is 15 residues long. The chain's CDR3 is CASSSSGGNTDTQYF. CDR3 nucleotides: TGTGCCAGCAGTTCTAGCGGAGGAAACACAGATACGCAGTATTTT.

The genes are TRBV2 and TRBJ1-5; D call uncertain. This CDR3 is built from 15 residues. Germline V lookup: CDR1 SNHLY, CDR2 FYNNEI. Trimming left V 2 bases short and J 0 bases short, with 8 bases between. DNA of the CDR3: TGTGCCAGCAGTGAACCTGACTTTAGCAATCAGCCCCAGCATTTT. Its protein product is CASSEPDFSNQPQHF.

The chain links TRBV5-1 to TRBJ2-7; D might be TRBD1 (5 bases). Between the trimmed V and J ends, which lost 2 bases and 3 bases, there was a span of 21 bases. CDR3 length: 17 amino acids. Germline CDR1 reads SGHRS; CDR2 reads YFSETQ. The CDR3: CASSFLRRQIPDYEQYF. The CDR3 DNA follows: TGCGCCAGCAGCTTCCTGAGGCGACAGATTCCGGACTACGAGCAGTACTTC.

V usage is TRBV6-4 and J usage is TRBJ1-6, with D possibly being TRBD1 (5 bases). The CDR3 runs 16 residues. The ends were cut back, 0 bases at V and 6 bases at J, with 12 bases in the middle. Germline-derived CDR1 and CDR2 are MRHNA and SNTAGT. This CDR3 reads CASSDSSGVPNSPLHF. CDR3 sequence (DNA): TGTGCCAGCAGTGACTCATCGGGGGTACCTAATTCACCCCTCCACTTT.

The chain recombines TRBV2 with TRBJ1-1, with 7 positions matching TRBD1. V lost 8 bases and J lost 5; bases outside the gene matches: 11. The germline gives CDR1 SNHLY, CDR2 FYNNEI. This CDR3 region has 14 residues. The CDR3 sequence: CASSLQGRWTEAFF. As DNA, the CDR3 is TGTGCCAGCTCTCTACAGGGGAGGTGGACTGAAGCTTTCTTT.

V gene TRBV5-6 combines with J gene TRBJ2-3, with TRBD1 as a possible D gene (6 bases). With 4 bases removed from V and 4 bases from J, the gap between germline ends came to 19 bases. Per germline, CDR1 SGHDT and CDR2 YYEEEE. The length of the CDR3 is 16 residues. The CDR3 spells CASSPYRDYNSDTQYF. CDR3 coding DNA: TGTGCCAGCAGCCCTTACAGGGATTACAATTCAGATACGCAGTATTTT.

The chain carries TRBV6-5 and TRBJ2-2, with D perhaps TRBD2 (6 bases). From germline, CDR1 is MNHEY and CDR2 SVGAGI. This CDR3 contains 12 residues. The V end lost 5 bases, the J end lost 5 bases, and 6 bases lay between the germline ends. CDR3 bases: TGTGCCAGCAGTCGGGGGACCGGGGAGCTGTTTTTT. Translation gives CASSRGTGELFF.

The rearrangement joins TRBV27 to TRBJ2-2; 11 nucleotides match TRBD2. The CDR3 loop spans 19 amino acids. CDR1 is MNHEY, CDR2 SMNVEV, per germline (reference sequence). The V segment lost 4 bases and the J segment 3 bases; nucleotides outside the gene matches: 13. The CDR3 loop is CASSSRGSSGREDTGELFF. The DNA of the CDR3 is TGTGCCAGCAGTTCCAGGGGGAGTAGCGGGAGGGAGGACACCGGGGAGCTGTTTTTT.